What follows are 20 T cell receptor beta chains derived from one specimen sequenced in a study of response to subunit inactivated influenza vaccine. One entry per CDR3 protein, called by TCRdb with MiXCR from the RT-PCR reads. Among about 800,000 distinct CDR3 sequences listed, approximately 22% were seen once. Source: PBMCs from blood, taken around 5 days after vaccination. These TCRs come from a man in his forties or fifties who received an inactivated influenza vaccine.

The chain combines TRBV5-1 with TRBJ1-6; 8 nucleotides match TRBD1. The germline gives CDR1 SGHRS, CDR2 YFSETQ. V shed 0 bases and J 7 bases; nucleotides not matched to a gene: 9. This CDR3 is 17 amino acids long. The CDR3 sequence: CASSLEGTTGANSPLHF. The CDR3 DNA reads TGCGCCAGCAGCTTGGAGGGGACGACAGGGGCCAATTCACCCCTCCACTTT.

Only a few counts were recorded for this clonotype. The CDR3 sequence: CASSFLTSNQPQHF. The CDR3 coding sequence is TGTGCCAGCAGTTTTTTAACTAGCAATCAGCCCCAGCATTTT. The rearrangement links TRBV12-3 or TRBV12-4 to TRBJ1-5; D uncertain. Trimming stripped 3 bases from V and 0 bases from J, with 6 bases between. This CDR3 contains 14 residues.

In nucleotides, the CDR3 is TGTGCCAGCAGCTATAACCCAGCTTTCCTGACTTTC. It is translated as CASSYNPAFLTF. This chain connects TRBV28 to TRBJ2-6; no reliable D call. Looked up from germline, CDR1 is MDHEN and CDR2 is SYDVKM. There are 12 residues in the CDR3. The ends were cut back, 6 bases at V and 14 bases at J, with 14 bases in the middle.

This clonotype was seen more than once but under ten times. The chain joins TRBV27 to TRBJ2-2; 8 bases align to TRBD1. CDR3 size: 17 residues. Germline V gives CDR1 MNHEY, CDR2 SMNVEV (reference sequence). V lost 2 bases and J lost 2; bases outside the gene matches: 7. The CDR3 DNA follows: TGTGCCAGCAGTTTAGGGGGACCAGGGGGCAACACCGGGGAGCTGTTTTTT. This translates into CASSLGGPGGNTGELFF.

The chain employs TRBV5-1 and TRBJ2-1; TRBD2 matches at 15 bases. The germline gives CDR1 SGHRS, CDR2 YFSETQ. Trimming at V came to 6 bases and at J to 7 bases, leaving 8 bases not matched to a gene. This CDR3 is 16 amino acids long. In nucleotides, the CDR3 is TGCGCCAGCACCCCGGGACTAGCGGGAGGACTTAATGAGCAGTTCTTC. Residues: CASTPGLAGGLNEQFF.

The rearrangement joins TRBV5-6 to TRBJ2-3, with unresolved D. The CDR3 consists of 14 residues. From germline, CDR1 is SGHDT and CDR2 YYEEEE. The V end was cut by 1 base, the J end by 7 bases, with 13 bases between. In nucleotides, the CDR3 is TGTGCCAGCAGCTTGAGATCCTTTAGACATACGCAGTATTTT. Translated: CASSLRSFRHTQYF.

This clonotype was seen at least ten times. This chain connects TRBV18 to TRBJ2-7, with D possibly called TRBD1 or TRBD2 (5 bases each). Looked up from germline, CDR1 is KGHSH and CDR2 is LQKENI. CDR3 size: 15 residues. The V end was cut by 1 base, the J end by 2 bases, with 12 bases between. The CDR3: CASSPLVGGPYEQYF. The CDR3 DNA is TGTGCCAGCTCACCACTCGTTGGGGGACCCTACGAGCAGTACTTC.

The chain combines TRBV20-1 with TRBJ1-1, with 8 bases aligning to TRBD1. Germline CDR1 and CDR2: DFQATT and SNEGSKA (reference sequence). V lost 2 bases, J lost 1 base, and 3 bases stayed unmatched. The CDR3 runs 14 residues. The CDR3 protein is CSARIGQGNTEAFF. CDR3 bases: TGCAGTGCTAGAATCGGACAGGGGAACACTGAAGCTTTCTTT.

The chain is built from TRBV5-5 and TRBJ2-6; TRBD1 agrees at 7 bases. The length of the CDR3 is 16 residues. Germline V lookup: CDR1 SGHKS, CDR2 YYEKEE (reference sequence). V shed 4 bases and J 0 bases; nucleotides not matched to a gene: 4. The CDR3 DNA reads TGTGCCAGCAGCCAGACAGGGACCTCTGGGGCCAACGTCCTGACTTTC. It codes for CASSQTGTSGANVLTF.

This CDR3 reads CASSPAGPETQYF. DNA for the CDR3: TGTGCCAGCTCACCAGCGGGTCCGGAGACCCAGTACTTC. The genes are TRBV18 and TRBJ2-5, with D perhaps TRBD2 (5 bases). The V and J ends lost 2 bases and 5 bases respectively, with 9 bases between them. Germline loops: CDR1 KGHSH, CDR2 LQKENI. The CDR3 sequence is 13 residues long.

In the case of this clonotype: The junction departs from germline at one end; a sequencing error may be responsible. V is TRBV20-1 and J is TRBJ1-5; no clear D. The CDR3 has 12 amino acids. Germline V gives CDR1 DFQATT, CDR2 SNEGSKA (reference sequence). The CDR3 region has the DNA TGCAGTGCTAGTTCTAGCAATCAGCCCCAGCTTTTT. Protein sequence: CSASSSNQPQLF.

This clonotype was counted ten times or more. J is TRBJ1-6 and V is TRBV6-1, with 7 bases fitting TRBD1. CDR1 MNHNS and CDR2 SASEGT come from the germline V gene. This CDR3 has 14 amino acids. The V gene end was trimmed by 6 bases and the J gene end by 7 bases; junction bases not matched to a gene: 6. The CDR3 sequence is CASSLGQANSPLHF. As DNA, the CDR3 is TGTGCCAGCAGCCTAGGACAGGCGAATTCACCCCTCCACTTT.

The genes are TRBV5-1 and TRBJ2-7; no reliable D call. V lost 0 bases to trimming and J lost 7 bases, with 14 bases between them. The CDR3 loop spans 14 amino acids. The germline V gene encodes CDR1 SGHRS and CDR2 YFSETQ. CDR3 in DNA: TGCGCCAGCAGCTTGGCCCAAAACGACGGAGAGCAGTACTTC. Encoded protein: CASSLAQNDGEQYF.

This chain links TRBV10-3 with TRBJ1-2; D is possibly TRBD1 (6 bases). The ends were cut back, 3 bases at V and 4 bases at J, with 9 bases in the middle. The CDR3 is 13 amino acids. CDR1 and CDR2 from the germline V gene are ENHRY and SYGVKD. The CDR3 nucleotides are TGTGCCATCAGTGAAGGGGGGGGCTATGGCTACACCTTC. This translates into CAISEGGGYGYTF.

This clonotype was counted many times. The V and J genes are TRBV5-1 and TRBJ2-2; D remains ambiguous. The V end lost 1 base, the J end lost 2 bases, and 6 bases lay between the germline ends. The CDR3 runs to 14 residues. CDR1 is SGHRS and CDR2 is YFSETQ in the germline V gene. This CDR3 is CASSLLRNTGELFF. CDR3 coding DNA: TGCGCCAGCAGCTTGCTCAGAAACACCGGGGAGCTGTTTTTT.

This clonotype was detected only a few times. The rearrangement uses TRBV6-2 or TRBV6-3 and TRBJ2-7, with D perhaps matching TRBD1 (6 bases). This CDR3 comprises 12 residues. Germline CDR1 and CDR2: MNHEY and SVGEGT. Trimming removed 5 bases at V and 6 bases at J, with 11 bases between. The CDR3 bases are TGTGCCAGCAGTGATACAGGGCGCGAGCAGTACTTC. It encodes CASSDTGREQYF.

In its sample, this clonotype was seen a few times. The chain uses TRBV15 and TRBJ2-5; 7 bases align to TRBD2. The CDR3 runs to 13 residues. Looked up from germline, CDR1 is LNHNV and CDR2 is YYDKDF (reference sequence). Losses at the gene ends were 11 bases for V and 8 bases for J; bases not matched to a gene: 14. The CDR3 DNA sequence: TGTGCCGTGACAGCGGGGCCGGCTCTTACCCAGTACTTC. It encodes CAVTAGPALTQYF.

This clonotype was observed a few times. This chain joins TRBV29-1 and TRBJ2-3, with TRBD2 identical over 9 bases. The CDR3 consists of 15 residues. Unmatched junction bases numbered 8, after V lost 7 bases and J lost 0 bases. CDR1 SQVTM and CDR2 ANQGSEA come from the germline V gene. The CDR3 nucleotides are TGCAGCGCCGTAGCGGGAGCGTCTAGCACAGATACGCAGTATTTT. Translating it yields CSAVAGASSTDTQYF.

This clonotype was found a few times. The rearrangement links TRBV20-1 to TRBJ2-7, with 7 bases matching TRBD1. Germline V CDR1 and CDR2: DFQATT, SNEGSKA (reference sequence). This CDR3 is 14 amino acids long. The trim removed 6 bases at V and 1 base at J, leaving 9 bases unmatched. The CDR3 protein is CSANRGAKSYEQYF. The CDR3 DNA reads as TGCAGTGCAAACAGGGGAGCCAAGTCCTACGAGCAGTACTTC.

This clonotype has a single count. The chain uses TRBV11-1 and TRBJ2-3, with a weak D call TRBD2 (6 bases). The CDR3 contains 19 residues. Germline V gene data show CDR1 as SGHAT and CDR2 as FQDESV (reference sequence). V gave up 4 bases and J gave up 0 bases, with 23 bases separating them. The CDR3 reads CASSSTLVAGGSSTDTQYF. The CDR3 DNA is TGTGCCAGCAGCTCAACCCTAGTTGCCGGGGGTTCTAGCACAGATACGCAGTATTTT.